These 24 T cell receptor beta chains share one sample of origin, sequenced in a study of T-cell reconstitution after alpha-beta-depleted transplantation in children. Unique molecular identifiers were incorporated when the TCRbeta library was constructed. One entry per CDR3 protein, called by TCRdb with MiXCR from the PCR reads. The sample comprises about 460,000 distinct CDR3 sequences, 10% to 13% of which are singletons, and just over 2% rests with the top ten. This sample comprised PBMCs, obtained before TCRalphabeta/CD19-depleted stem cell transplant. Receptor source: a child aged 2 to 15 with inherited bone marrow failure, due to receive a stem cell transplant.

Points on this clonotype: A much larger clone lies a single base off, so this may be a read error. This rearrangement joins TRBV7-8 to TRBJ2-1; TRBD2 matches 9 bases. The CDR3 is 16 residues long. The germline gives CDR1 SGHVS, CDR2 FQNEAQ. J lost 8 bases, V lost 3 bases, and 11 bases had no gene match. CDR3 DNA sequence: TGTGCCAGCAGCTTCGGACTAGCGCGGGATGCCGATGAGCAGTTCTTC. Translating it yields CASSFGLARDADEQFF.

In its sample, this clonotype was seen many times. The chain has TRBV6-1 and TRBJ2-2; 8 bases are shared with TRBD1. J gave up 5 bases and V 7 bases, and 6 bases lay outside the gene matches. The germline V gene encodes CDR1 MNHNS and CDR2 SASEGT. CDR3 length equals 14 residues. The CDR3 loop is CASKRTGQTGELFF. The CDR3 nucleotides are TGTGCCAGCAAGAGGACAGGGCAAACCGGGGAGCTGTTTTTT.

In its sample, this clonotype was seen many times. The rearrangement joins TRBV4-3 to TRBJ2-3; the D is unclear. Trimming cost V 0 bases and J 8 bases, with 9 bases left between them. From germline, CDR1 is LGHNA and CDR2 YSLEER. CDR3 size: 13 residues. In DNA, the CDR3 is TGCGCCAGCAGCCAAGATCCCGTGGGTACGCAGTATTTT. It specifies CASSQDPVGTQYF.

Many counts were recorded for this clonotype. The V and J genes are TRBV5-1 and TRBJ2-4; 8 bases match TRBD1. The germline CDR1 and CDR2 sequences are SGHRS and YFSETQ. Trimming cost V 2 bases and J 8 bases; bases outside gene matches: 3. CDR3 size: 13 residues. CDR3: CASSFSGGYIQYF. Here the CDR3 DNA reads TGCGCCAGCAGCTTTTCAGGGGGCTACATTCAGTACTTC.

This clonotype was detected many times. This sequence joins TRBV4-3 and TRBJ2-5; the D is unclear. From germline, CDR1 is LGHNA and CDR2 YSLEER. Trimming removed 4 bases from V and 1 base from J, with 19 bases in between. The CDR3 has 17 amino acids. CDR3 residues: CASSLLAGATFQETQYF. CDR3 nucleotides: TGCGCCAGCAGCCTATTAGCAGGCGCGACATTCCAAGAGACCCAGTACTTC.

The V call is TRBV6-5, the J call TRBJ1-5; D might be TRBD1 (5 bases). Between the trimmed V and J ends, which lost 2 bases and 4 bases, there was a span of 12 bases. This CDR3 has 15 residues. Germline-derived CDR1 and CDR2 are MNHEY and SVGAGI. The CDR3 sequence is CASSYAGLPNQPQHF. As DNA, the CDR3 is TGTGCCAGCAGTTACGCGGGACTGCCGAATCAGCCCCAGCATTTT.

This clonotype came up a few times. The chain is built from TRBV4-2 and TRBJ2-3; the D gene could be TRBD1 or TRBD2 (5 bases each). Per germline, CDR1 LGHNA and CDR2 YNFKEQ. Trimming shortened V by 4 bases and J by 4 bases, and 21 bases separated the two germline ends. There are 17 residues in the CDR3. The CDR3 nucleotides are TGTGCCAGCAGCCTAGCCGGACTGGGGGTAGAGGCAGATACGCAGTATTTT. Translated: CASSLAGLGVEADTQYF.

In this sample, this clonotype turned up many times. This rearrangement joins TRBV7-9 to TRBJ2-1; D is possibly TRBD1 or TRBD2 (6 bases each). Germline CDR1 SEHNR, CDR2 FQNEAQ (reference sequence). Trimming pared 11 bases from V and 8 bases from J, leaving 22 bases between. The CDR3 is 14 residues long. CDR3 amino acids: CAPGAGNPGDEQFF. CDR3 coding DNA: TGTGCCCCGGGGGCGGGAAATCCGGGCGATGAGCAGTTCTTC.

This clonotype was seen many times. As DNA, the CDR3 is TGCGCCAGCAGCCAAGGTAGCGGGAGGGGGGATGAGCAGTTCTTC. As protein: CASSQGSGRGDEQFF. The J gene is TRBJ2-1, the V gene TRBV4-3; the match to TRBD2 covers 11 bases. Trimming cost V 1 base and J 8 bases; bases outside gene matches: 4. CDR1 and CDR2 from the germline V gene are LGHNA and YSLEER. This CDR3 has 15 residues.

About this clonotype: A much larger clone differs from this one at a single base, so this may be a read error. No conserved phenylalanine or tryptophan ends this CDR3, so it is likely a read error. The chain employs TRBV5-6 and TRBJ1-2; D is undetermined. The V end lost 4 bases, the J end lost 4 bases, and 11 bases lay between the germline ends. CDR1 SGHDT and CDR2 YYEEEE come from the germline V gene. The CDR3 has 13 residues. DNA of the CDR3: TGTGCCAGCAGCCCGGTGGTTGCCTATGGCTACACCTGC. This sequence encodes CASSPVVAYGYTC.

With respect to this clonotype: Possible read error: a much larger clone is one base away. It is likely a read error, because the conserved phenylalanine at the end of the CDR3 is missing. CDR3 sequence reads: CAIRRDRRTDTQYS. The DNA for the CDR3 is TGTGCCATACGTAGGGACAGGCGCACAGATACGCAGTATTCT. The chain is built from TRBV7-2 and TRBJ2-3; 8 bases line up with TRBD1. In germline, CDR1 is SGHTA, CDR2 FQGNSA. V gave up 10 bases and J gave up 1 base; unmatched junction bases: 7. The CDR3 sequence is 14 residues long.

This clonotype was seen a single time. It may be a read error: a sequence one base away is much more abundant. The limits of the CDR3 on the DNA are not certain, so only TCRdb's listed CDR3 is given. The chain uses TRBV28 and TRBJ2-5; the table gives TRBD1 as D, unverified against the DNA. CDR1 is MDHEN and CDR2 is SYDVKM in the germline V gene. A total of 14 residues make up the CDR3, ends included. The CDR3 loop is CASSSSTAQETQYF.

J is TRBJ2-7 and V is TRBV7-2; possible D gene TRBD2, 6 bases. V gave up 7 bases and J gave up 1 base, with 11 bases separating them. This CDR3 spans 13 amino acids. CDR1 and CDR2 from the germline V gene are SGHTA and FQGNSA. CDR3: CASTIGSSYEQYF. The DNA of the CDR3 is TGTGCCAGCACCATCGGGAGTTCCTACGAGCAGTACTTC.

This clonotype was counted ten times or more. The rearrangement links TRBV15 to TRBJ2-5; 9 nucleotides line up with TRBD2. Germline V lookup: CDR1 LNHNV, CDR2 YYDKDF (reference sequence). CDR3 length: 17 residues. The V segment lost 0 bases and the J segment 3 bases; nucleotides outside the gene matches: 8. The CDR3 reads CATSRDLGTSSEETQYF. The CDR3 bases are TGTGCCACCAGCAGAGATCTCGGGACTAGCAGCGAAGAGACCCAGTACTTC.

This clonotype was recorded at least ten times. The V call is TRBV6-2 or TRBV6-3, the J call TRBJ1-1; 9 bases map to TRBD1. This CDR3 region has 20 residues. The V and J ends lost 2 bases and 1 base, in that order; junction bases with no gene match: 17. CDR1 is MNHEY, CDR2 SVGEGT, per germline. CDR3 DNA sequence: TGTGCCAGCAGTTACCCGGGACAGGGTCTGGCCCATTATCCGAACACTGAAGCTTTCTTT. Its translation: CASSYPGQGLAHYPNTEAFF.

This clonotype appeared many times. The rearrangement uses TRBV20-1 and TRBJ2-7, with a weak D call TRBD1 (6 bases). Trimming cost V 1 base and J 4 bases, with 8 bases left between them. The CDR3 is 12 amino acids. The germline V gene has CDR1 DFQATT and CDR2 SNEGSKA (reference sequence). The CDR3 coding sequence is TGCAGTGCTAGAGGAGGACAGTACGAGCAGTACTTC. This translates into CSARGGQYEQYF.

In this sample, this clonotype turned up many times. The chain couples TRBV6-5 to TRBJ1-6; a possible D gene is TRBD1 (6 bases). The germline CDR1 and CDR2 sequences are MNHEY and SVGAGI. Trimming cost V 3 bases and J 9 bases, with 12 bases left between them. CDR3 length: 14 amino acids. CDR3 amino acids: CASSYVTGASPLHF. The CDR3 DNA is TGTGCCAGCAGTTATGTAACGGGGGCTTCACCCCTCCACTTT.

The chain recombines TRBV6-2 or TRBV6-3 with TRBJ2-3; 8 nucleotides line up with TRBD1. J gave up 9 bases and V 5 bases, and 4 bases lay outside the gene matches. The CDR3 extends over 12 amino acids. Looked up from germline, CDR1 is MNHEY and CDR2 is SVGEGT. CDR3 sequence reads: CASSGQGPTQYF. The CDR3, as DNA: TGTGCCAGCAGTGGACAGGGCCCCACGCAGTATTTT.

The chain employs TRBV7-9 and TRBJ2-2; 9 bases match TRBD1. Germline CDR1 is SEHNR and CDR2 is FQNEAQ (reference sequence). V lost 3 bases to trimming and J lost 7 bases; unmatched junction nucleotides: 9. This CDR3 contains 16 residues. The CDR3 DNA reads TGTGCCAGCAGCTTTAGGAGGACAGGGGAAAACGGGGAGCTGTTTTTT. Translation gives CASSFRRTGENGELFF.

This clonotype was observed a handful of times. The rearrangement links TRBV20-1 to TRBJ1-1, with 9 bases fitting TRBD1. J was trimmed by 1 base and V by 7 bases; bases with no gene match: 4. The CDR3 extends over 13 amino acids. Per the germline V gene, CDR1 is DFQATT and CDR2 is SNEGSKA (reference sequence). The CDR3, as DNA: TGCAGTGTCACGGACAGGGGGAACACTGAAGCTTTCTTT. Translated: CSVTDRGNTEAFF.

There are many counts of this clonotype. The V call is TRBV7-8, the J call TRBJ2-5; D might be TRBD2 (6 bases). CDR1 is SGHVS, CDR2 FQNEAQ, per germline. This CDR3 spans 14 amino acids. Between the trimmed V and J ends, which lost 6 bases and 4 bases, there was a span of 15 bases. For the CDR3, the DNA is TGTGCCAGCAGACGTCAAGATAGCGGAGAGACCCAGTACTTC. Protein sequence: CASRRQDSGETQYF. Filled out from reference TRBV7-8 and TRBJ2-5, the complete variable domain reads GAGVSQSPRYKVAKRGQDVALRCDPISGHVSLFWYQQALGQGPEFLTYFQNEAQLDKSGLPSDRFFAERPEGSVSTLKIQRTQQEDSAVYLCASRRQDSGETQYFGPGTRLLVL.

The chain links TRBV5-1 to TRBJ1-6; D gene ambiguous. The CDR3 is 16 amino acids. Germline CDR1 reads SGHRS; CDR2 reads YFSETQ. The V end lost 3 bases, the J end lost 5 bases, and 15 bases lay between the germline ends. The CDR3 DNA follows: TGCGCCAGCAGCTCGGCCCGAGCCAACGATAATTCACCCCTCCACTTT. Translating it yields CASSSARANDNSPLHF.

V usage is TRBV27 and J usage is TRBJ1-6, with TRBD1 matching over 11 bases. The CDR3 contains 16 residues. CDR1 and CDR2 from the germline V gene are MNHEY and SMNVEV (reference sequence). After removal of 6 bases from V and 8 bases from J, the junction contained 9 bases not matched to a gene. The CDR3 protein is CASSPWTGGLDSPLHF. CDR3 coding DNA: TGTGCCAGCAGCCCTTGGACAGGGGGCTTAGATTCACCCCTCCACTTT.

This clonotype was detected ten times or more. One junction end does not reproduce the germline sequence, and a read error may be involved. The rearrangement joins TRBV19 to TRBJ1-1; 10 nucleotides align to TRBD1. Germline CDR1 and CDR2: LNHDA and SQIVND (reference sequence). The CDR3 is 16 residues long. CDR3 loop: CASRIGDRGVSTEAFF. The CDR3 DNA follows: TGTGCCAGTAGGATAGGGGACAGGGGAGTAAGCACTGAAGCTTTCTTT.